Listed below are T cell receptor beta chains from one sample, sequenced in a study of T cell responses to AZD1222 COVID-19 vaccine. Only in-frame clones appear in the TCRdb table, and some are missing; sequencing was by immunoSEQ multiplex PCR. In the table there are 150,000 to 190,000 clones, 87% of which are singletons. The sample was peripheral blood, taken 28 days after the second AZD1222 dose. These TCRs come from an adult who received the AZD1222 COVID-19 vaccine. CDR3s include the opening cysteine and the closing phenylalanine or tryptophan. A D gene is named only where the DNA matches it firmly. Clone sizes are given selectively: once, few, many, or a class where the clone is expanded.

D gene: NA
J gene: TRBJ1-4
clone size: few
V gene: TRBV7-2
CDR3 protein: CASSFTGFGNEKLFF
CDR3 DNA: TGTGCCAGCAGCTTCACAGGGTTCGGGAATGAAAAACTGTTTTTT

D gene: TRBD1
J gene: TRBJ2-6
clone size: NA
V gene: TRBV6-2/TRBV6-3
CDR3 protein: CASSRCVTGLAGANVLTF
CDR3 DNA: TGTGCCAGCAGCCGTTGCGTGACAGGGTTGGCTGGGGCCAACGTCCTGACTTTC

D gene: NA
J gene: TRBJ1-3
clone size: once
V gene: TRBV6-5
CDR3 protein: CASRRGTPSGNTIYF
CDR3 DNA: TGTGCCAGCAGACGCGGGACACCCTCTGGAAACACCATATATTTT

D gene: NA
J gene: TRBJ1-1
clone size: NA
V gene: TRBV6-5
CDR3 protein: CASSYLTAGGEAFF
CDR3 DNA: TGTGCCAGCAGTTATTTGACAGCCGGTGGTGAAGCTTTCTTT

D gene: TRBD1
J gene: TRBJ1-2
clone size: NA
V gene: TRBV7-2
CDR3 protein: CASRAGTGVIRYGYTF
CDR3 DNA: TGTGCCAGCCGTGCCGGGACAGGAGTCATCCGATACGGCTACACCTTC

D gene: NA
J gene: TRBJ1-5
clone size: NA
V gene: TRBV7-2
CDR3 protein: CASSSRGGHQPQHF
CDR3 DNA: TGTGCCAGCAGCTCTCGGGGGGGCCATCAGCCCCAGCATTTT

D gene: NA
J gene: TRBJ2-2
clone size: once
V gene: TRBV18
CDR3 protein: CASSPAVPSNTGELFF
CDR3 DNA: TGTGCCAGCTCACCAGCGGTCCCCAGTAACACCGGGGAGCTGTTTTTT

D gene: NA
J gene: TRBJ1-1
clone size: NA
V gene: TRBV7-3
CDR3 protein: CASSLTGGPTEAFF
CDR3 DNA: TGTGCCAGCAGCTTAACTGGGGGGCCCACTGAAGCTTTCTTT

D gene: TRBD1
J gene: TRBJ2-1
clone size: NA
V gene: TRBV19
CDR3 protein: CASSIRTGLHYNEQFF
CDR3 DNA: TGTGCCAGTAGCATCAGGACAGGCCTCCACTACAATGAGCAGTTCTTC

D gene: TRBD1
J gene: TRBJ1-4
clone size: NA
V gene: TRBV6-2/TRBV6-3
CDR3 protein: CASSLWDRGREKLFF
CDR3 DNA: TGTGCCAGCAGTCTCTGGGACAGGGGGCGGGAAAAACTGTTTTTT

D gene: TRBD1
J gene: TRBJ2-1
clone size: NA
V gene: TRBV19
CDR3 protein: CASSIGTGRSYNEQFF
CDR3 DNA: TGTGCCAGTAGTATCGGGACAGGGAGATCCTACAATGAGCAGTTCTTC

D gene: TRBD1
J gene: TRBJ2-2
clone size: NA
V gene: TRBV23-1
CDR3 protein: CASSQSSRGPFSTGELFF
CDR3 DNA: TGCGCCAGCAGTCAATCTTCCAGGGGGCCGTTTAGCACCGGGGAGCTGTTTTTT

D gene: TRBD2
J gene: TRBJ2-1
clone size: few
V gene: TRBV24-1
CDR3 protein: CATSDLRGSGSNTYNEQFF
CDR3 DNA: TGTGCCACCAGTGATTTGCGGGGTAGCGGGAGTAATACCTACAATGAGCAGTTCTTC

D gene: NA
J gene: TRBJ1-3
clone size: NA
V gene: TRBV28
CDR3 protein: CASSLMKGSSGNTIYF
CDR3 DNA: TGTGCCAGCAGTTTAATGAAGGGCTCCTCTGGAAACACCATATATTTT

D gene: TRBD1
J gene: TRBJ1-3
clone size: NA
V gene: TRBV24-1
CDR3 protein: CATSSTGGFSGNTIYF
CDR3 DNA: TGTGCCACCAGCTCGACAGGGGGGTTCTCTGGAAACACCATATATTTT

D gene: TRBD2
J gene: TRBJ2-7
clone size: NA
V gene: TRBV10-3
CDR3 protein: CAINLSGRFNEQYF
CDR3 DNA: TGTGCCATCAACCTTAGCGGGAGGTTTAACGAGCAGTACTTC